This TCR beta chain was sequenced for a study of blood T cell repertoires in COVID-19. In the study overall: The United States, Italy and Spain provided the acute and convalescent COVID-19 samples. The cDNA or gDNA used as material had been derived from T cells, B-cell-depleted T cells, or PBMCs.

The CDR3 totals 11 residues. The V gene lost 7 bases and the J gene lost 1 base, with 7 bases spanning the gap. CDR1 SQVTM and CDR2 ANQGSEA come from the germline V gene. Original analysis: Reference gene primer amplification gave estimated nucleated cell counts. Using immunoSEQ multiplex PCR, the repertoire was profiled, and TCRdb retains in-frame clones only, with some absent. V and J calls and clone size are those listed in that table; D and trimming were worked out from the DNA. This table has 300,000 or so clones, approximately 86% appearing once. The clonotype was recovered from a woman between 45 and 65 years old with active or convalescent COVID-19. The chain carries TRBV29-1 and TRBJ1-1; D ambiguous. The sample comprised peripheral blood. The CDR3 DNA reads TGCAGCGGAACAGAGAACACTGAAGCTTTCTTT. This translates into CSGTENTEAFF.